Presented here are 32 T cell receptor beta chains from one specimen sequenced in a study of blood T cell repertoires in COVID-19. Repertoires were generated with immunoSEQ multiplex PCR, while TCRdb's copy carries only in-frame clones and drops some. The sample lists 250,000 or so clones; 85% to 90% were seen once. The source material was peripheral blood. These receptors were obtained from an older woman with COVID-19, enrolled during active disease.

The chain combines TRBV7-2 with TRBJ1-1; unclear D gene. The V gene's germline CDR1 is SGHTA and CDR2 FQGNSA. Trimming left V 3 bases short and J 1 base short, with 6 bases between. The length of the CDR3 is 13 residues. CDR3 DNA sequence: TGTGCCAGCAGCTTGGCGGGGAACACTGAAGCTTTCTTT. This codes for CASSLAGNTEAFF. Full variable domain (outside the CDR3, taken from reference TRBV7-2 and TRBJ1-1): GAGVSQSPSNKVTEKGKDVELRCDPISGHTALYWYRQSLGQGLEFLIYFQGNSAPDKSGLPSDRFSAERTGGSVSTLTIQRTQQEDSAVYLCASSLAGNTEAFFGQGTRLTVV.

This chain connects TRBV7-2 to TRBJ2-2; 8 bases are shared with TRBD2. Unmatched junction bases numbered 7, after V lost 5 bases and J lost 5 bases. Germline V CDR1 and CDR2: SGHTA, FQGNSA. The CDR3 runs to 15 residues. The DNA of the CDR3 is TGTGCCAGCAGCCCAGGACTAGCAAGGACCGGGGAGCTGTTTTTT. This translates into CASSPGLARTGELFF.

The genes are TRBV7-9 and TRBJ2-3; D is perhaps TRBD2 (5 bases). The CDR3 sequence is 14 residues long. Per the germline V gene, CDR1 is SEHNR and CDR2 is FQNEAQ (reference sequence). With 7 bases removed from V and 1 base from J, the gap between germline ends came to 12 bases. Here the CDR3 reads CASMVDLRTDTQYF. The DNA of the CDR3 is TGTGCCAGCATGGTGGACTTGCGCACAGATACGCAGTATTTT. Based on the CDR3 plus reference TRBV7-9 and TRBJ2-3, the full variable domain is DTGVSQNPRHKITKRGQNVTFRCDPISEHNRLYWYRQTLGQGPEFLTYFQNEAQLEKSRLLSDRFSAERPKGSFSTLEIQRTEQGDSAMYLCASMVDLRTDTQYFGPGTRLTVL.

V and J are TRBV7-2 and TRBJ2-7; tentative D call: TRBD1 (6 bases). V gave up 1 base and J gave up 6 bases, with 10 bases separating them. This CDR3 comprises 13 residues. In germline, CDR1 is SGHTA, CDR2 FQGNSA. The CDR3 region has the DNA TGTGCCAGCAGCTTAGACAGGGCCACCGAGCAGTACTTC. Translating gives CASSLDRATEQYF.

The chain is built from TRBV2 and TRBJ2-3, with 11 bases lining up with TRBD2. In germline, CDR1 is SNHLY, CDR2 FYNNEI. After removal of 4 bases from V and 2 bases from J, the junction contained 17 bases not matched to a gene. This CDR3 region has 20 residues. The CDR3 reads CASSGEGRGLAGGYTDTQYF. DNA of the CDR3: TGTGCCAGCAGTGGGGAGGGCAGGGGTCTAGCGGGGGGTTACACAGATACGCAGTATTTT. Complete variable domain (other parts from reference TRBV2 and TRBJ2-3): EPEVTQTPSHQVTQMGQEVILRCVPISNHLYFYWYRQILGQKVEFLVSFYNNEISEKSEIFDDQFSVERPDGSNFTLKIRSTKLEDSAMYFCASSGEGRGLAGGYTDTQYFGPGTRLTVL.

The chain links TRBV4-1 to TRBJ1-3; D is unresolved. Per germline, CDR1 MGHRA and CDR2 YSYEKL. The CDR3 totals 16 residues. V was cut by 0 bases and J by 1 base, with 10 bases left in between. The CDR3 coding sequence is TGCGCCAGCAGCCAAGATAGCCGGGAGTCTGGAAACACCATATATTTT. It yields the protein CASSQDSRESGNTIYF.

The rearrangement links TRBV18 to TRBJ2-7, with unresolved D. The CDR3 has 13 residues. The V gene's germline CDR1 is KGHSH and CDR2 LQKENI. Trimming cost V 2 bases and J 3 bases, with 8 bases left between them. The CDR3 nucleotides read TGTGCCAGCTCACCAGTGGAGAACTACGAGCAGTACTTC. Encoded protein: CASSPVENYEQYF.

This chain links TRBV7-9 with TRBJ2-2; the D gene is possibly TRBD1 (5 bases). Trimming removed 3 bases from V and 3 bases from J, with 11 bases in between. Germline V gene lookup returns CDR1 SEHNR and CDR2 FQNEAQ (reference sequence). This CDR3 is built from 15 residues. The CDR3 here is CASSLQGMDTGELFF. The CDR3 DNA reads TGTGCCAGCAGCTTGCAGGGTATGGACACCGGGGAGCTGTTTTTT.

This clone was observed a few times. The chain links TRBV5-6 to TRBJ2-1, with D tentatively TRBD2 (6 bases). V was trimmed by 5 bases and J by 7 bases, leaving 16 bases between them. CDR3 length equals 14 residues. CDR1 and CDR2 (germline): SGHDT, YYEEEE. CDR3 amino acids: CASSRWAGRNEQFF. The CDR3 region has the DNA TGTGCCAGCAGTCGTTGGGCGGGGAGGAATGAGCAGTTCTTC.

J is TRBJ1-1 and V is TRBV6-5, with a tentative D call TRBD1 (6 bases). Trimming took off 0 bases at V and 1 base at J, with 9 bases between the two ends. From germline, CDR1 is MNHEY and CDR2 SVGAGI. The CDR3 has 15 amino acids. The CDR3 protein is CASSYSQGTNTEAFF. In nucleotides, the CDR3 is TGTGCCAGCAGTTACTCGCAGGGGACGAACACTGAAGCTTTCTTT.

This sequence joins TRBV4-3 and TRBJ2-3, with D perhaps matching TRBD2 (6 bases). Germline V gene sequence: CDR1 LGHNA, CDR2 YSLEER. The CDR3 totals 15 residues. With 0 bases removed from V and 4 bases from J, the gap between germline ends came to 11 bases. The CDR3 DNA reads as TGCGCCAGCAGCCAAGAATTAGCGGCCGCAGATACGCAGTATTTT. Its protein product is CASSQELAAADTQYF.

The chain is built from TRBV9 and TRBJ2-5, with 7 bases fitting TRBD2. The length of the CDR3 is 15 residues. V gave up 4 bases and J gave up 1 base; unmatched junction bases: 7. Germline assignment: CDR1 SGDLS and CDR2 YYNGEE. CDR3 residues: CASSPRAGSQETQYF. CDR3 DNA: TGTGCCAGCAGCCCTCGAGCGGGGTCCCAAGAGACCCAGTACTTC.

The gene calls are TRBV6-5 and TRBJ1-2; D is undetermined. The CDR3 is 16 residues long. CDR1 and CDR2 from the germline V gene are MNHEY and SVGAGI. Trimming removed 0 bases at V and 3 bases at J, with 14 bases between. The CDR3 region is CASSYSVEANYYGYTF. The CDR3 nucleotides are TGTGCCAGCAGTTACTCGGTGGAGGCGAACTACTATGGCTACACCTTC.

This chain connects TRBV7-2 to TRBJ1-2; D unresolved. This CDR3 spans 14 amino acids. Per the germline V gene, CDR1 is SGHTA and CDR2 is FQGNSA. The V and J ends lost 1 base and 1 base respectively, with 7 bases between them. CDR3 region: CASSLGTDNYGYTF. CDR3 coding DNA: TGTGCCAGCAGCTTAGGGACTGATAACTATGGCTACACCTTC.

V usage is TRBV6-5 and J usage is TRBJ2-3; 10 nucleotides agree with TRBD2. The length of the CDR3 is 14 residues. Germline values: CDR1 MNHEY, CDR2 SVGAGI. Trimming removed 6 bases from V and 8 bases from J; junction bases left unmatched: 8. CDR3 nucleotides: TGTGCCAGCAGCCCCAGCGGGGGGGCCGGTACGCAGTATTTT. This sequence encodes CASSPSGGAGTQYF.

V and J are TRBV6-5 and TRBJ1-5; 7 nucleotides match TRBD1. CDR1 and CDR2 (germline): MNHEY, SVGAGI. The CDR3 is 13 amino acids. The trim removed 6 bases at V and 6 bases at J, leaving 5 bases unmatched. DNA for the CDR3: TGTGCCAGCAGCCGACAGGGCACTCAGCCCCAGCATTTT. It is translated as CASSRQGTQPQHF.

The V gene is TRBV2, the J gene TRBJ2-5; D might be TRBD1 (5 bases). This CDR3 is built from 16 residues. Germline lookup yields CDR1 SNHLY and CDR2 FYNNEI. V lost 2 bases to trimming and J lost 5 bases, with 18 bases between them. In DNA, the CDR3 is TGTGCCAGCAGTGAAAGGGGAAGGGGTGTCCGGGAGACCCAGTACTTC. Protein: CASSERGRGVRETQYF. Based on the CDR3 plus reference TRBV2 and TRBJ2-5, the full variable domain is EPEVTQTPSHQVTQMGQEVILRCVPISNHLYFYWYRQILGQKVEFLVSFYNNEISEKSEIFDDQFSVERPDGSNFTLKIRSTKLEDSAMYFCASSERGRGVRETQYFGPGTRLLVL.

The V gene is TRBV6-2 or TRBV6-3, the J gene TRBJ1-2; TRBD1 might be the D (5 bases). Trimming took 2 bases from V and 0 from J, leaving 7 bases between them. Germline CDR1 MNHEY, CDR2 SVGEGT. The CDR3 totals 14 residues. The DNA for the CDR3 is TGTGCCAGCAGTTACCTGACAGCTAACTATGGCTACACCTTC. This gives the protein CASSYLTANYGYTF.

This rearrangement joins TRBV29-1 to TRBJ1-3; 9 nucleotides agree with TRBD1. The CDR3 has 14 residues. Trimming cost V 4 bases and J 4 bases; bases outside gene matches: 5. Per germline, CDR1 SQVTM and CDR2 ANQGSEA. CDR3 loop: CSVVLGTGGNTIYF. DNA of the CDR3: TGCAGCGTTGTTTTAGGGACAGGGGGAAACACCATATATTTT.

The chain joins TRBV11-2 to TRBJ1-1, with D unresolved. Germline-derived CDR1 and CDR2 are SGHAT and FQNNGV. This CDR3 region has 14 residues. The germline V and J ends were trimmed by 1 base and 2 bases, with 8 bases remaining between them. This chain's CDR3 is CASSLVGGNTEAFF. CDR3 coding DNA: TGTGCCAGCAGCTTAGTAGGAGGAAACACTGAAGCTTTCTTT. Combining the CDR3 with reference TRBV11-2 and TRBJ1-1 gives the whole variable domain EAGVAQSPRYKIIEKRQSVAFWCNPISGHATLYWYQQILGQGPKLLIQFQNNGVVDDSQLPKDRFSAERLKGVDSTLKIQPAKLEDSAVYLCASSLVGGNTEAFFGQGTRLTVV.

This clone was picked up one time. The chain combines TRBV19 with TRBJ2-7; 8 bases fit TRBD1. Losses at the gene ends were 4 bases for V and 1 base for J; bases not matched to a gene: 3. CDR3 size: 14 residues. The germline V gene has CDR1 LNHDA and CDR2 SQIVND (reference sequence). The CDR3 loop reads CASSRDRWSYEQYF. CDR3 sequence (DNA): TGTGCCAGTAGTAGGGACAGGTGGTCCTACGAGCAGTACTTC.

The chain joins TRBV30 to TRBJ1-5; D possibly corresponds to TRBD1 (5 bases). CDR1 is GTSNPN and CDR2 is SVGIG in the germline V gene (reference sequence). Trimming cost V 0 bases and J 5 bases, with 11 bases left between them. This CDR3 is 14 amino acids long. The CDR3 bases are TGTGCCTGGAGTGTCGCGGGGACTTATCAGCCCCAGCATTTT. Translation gives CAWSVAGTYQPQHF. The variable domain in full, with the rest retrieved from reference TRBV30 and TRBJ1-5, is SQTIHQWPATLVQPVGSPLSLECTVEGTSNPNLYWYRQAAGRGLQLLFYSVGIGQISSEVPQNLSASRPQDRQFILSSKKLLLSDSGFYLCAWSVAGTYQPQHFGDGTRLSIL.

V gene TRBV7-9 combines with J gene TRBJ2-7, with D possibly matching TRBD2 (6 bases). V was trimmed by 4 bases and J by 5 bases, leaving 18 bases between them. Germline CDR1 and CDR2: SEHNR and FQNEAQ (reference sequence). CDR3 length: 15 amino acids. CDR3 DNA: TGTGCCAGCAGCTCATCGGGCCGGGGGAGCGACGAGCAGTACTTC. This gives the protein CASSSSGRGSDEQYF. Complete variable domain (other parts from reference TRBV7-9 and TRBJ2-7): DTGVSQNPRHKITKRGQNVTFRCDPISEHNRLYWYRQTLGQGPEFLTYFQNEAQLEKSRLLSDRFSAERPKGSFSTLEIQRTEQGDSAMYLCASSSSGRGSDEQYFGPGTRLTVT.

In its sample, this clone was seen once. The CDR3 region is CASSLGGTTVGSDEQFF. The CDR3 bases are TGTGCCAGCAGCTTAGGCGGGACTACCGTTGGATCGGATGAGCAGTTCTTC. J is TRBJ2-1 and V is TRBV7-8; 7 bases agree with TRBD2. J lost 8 bases, V lost 1 base, and 14 bases had no gene match. The CDR3 is made up of 17 amino acids. Germline V gene lookup returns CDR1 SGHVS and CDR2 FQNEAQ.

The V and J genes are TRBV19 and TRBJ1-2; D not certain. The CDR3 is made up of 12 amino acids. Looked up from germline, CDR1 is LNHDA and CDR2 is SQIVND (reference sequence). The V gene lost 4 bases and the J gene lost 2 bases, with 5 bases spanning the gap. CDR3 residues: CASSRRNYGYTF. In DNA, the CDR3 is TGTGCCAGTAGTAGGCGGAACTATGGCTACACCTTC. Supplemented by reference TRBV19 and TRBJ1-2, the full variable domain reads DGGITQSPKYLFRKEGQNVTLSCEQNLNHDAMYWYRQDPGQGLRLIYYSQIVNDFQKGDIAEGYSVSREKKESFPLTVTSAQKNPTAFYLCASSRRNYGYTFGSGTRLTVV.

The CDR3 loop reads CASSFRLAPLQNIQYF. The CDR3, as DNA: TGTGCCAGCAGCTTTCGACTAGCACCGCTACAAAACATTCAGTACTTC. This chain joins TRBV7-2 and TRBJ2-4; 7 bases fit TRBD2. The germline V gene encodes CDR1 SGHTA and CDR2 FQGNSA. The length of the CDR3 is 16 residues. V gave up 3 bases and J gave up 5 bases; unmatched junction bases: 10. The whole variable domain, filled in from reference TRBV7-2 and TRBJ2-4, reads GAGVSQSPSNKVTEKGKDVELRCDPISGHTALYWYRQSLGQGLEFLIYFQGNSAPDKSGLPSDRFSAERTGGSVSTLTIQRTQQEDSAVYLCASSFRLAPLQNIQYFGAGTRLSVL.

V gene TRBV9 combines with J gene TRBJ1-5; D is perhaps TRBD1 (6 bases). Trimming removed 4 bases at V and 7 bases at J, with 12 bases between. Germline-derived CDR1 and CDR2 are SGDLS and YYNGEE. This CDR3 spans 13 amino acids. The CDR3 here is CASSISGVQPQHF. The CDR3 nucleotides are TGTGCCAGCAGCATCTCAGGGGTGCAGCCCCAGCATTTT. The full variable domain, its missing parts supplied by reference TRBV9 and TRBJ1-5, is DSGVTQTPKHLITATGQRVTLRCSPRSGDLSVYWYQQSLDQGLQFLIQYYNGEERAKGNILERFSAQQFPDLHSELNLSSLELGDSALYFCASSISGVQPQHFGDGTRLSIL.

The chain recombines TRBV7-6 with TRBJ1-1; unclear D gene. The V and J ends lost 5 bases and 3 bases respectively, with 13 bases between them. The CDR3 spans 14 residues. Germline V CDR1 and CDR2: SGHVS, FNYEAQ. The CDR3 spells CASSATSGYTEAFF. The CDR3, as DNA: TGTGCCAGCAGCGCAACTTCAGGTTACACTGAAGCTTTCTTT.

J is TRBJ1-2 and V is TRBV19; 9 nucleotides line up with TRBD1. Germline V gene sequence: CDR1 LNHDA, CDR2 SQIVND (reference sequence). The CDR3 runs to 15 residues. V trimming: 7 bases; J trimming: 4 bases; junction bases outside the gene matches: 10. The CDR3 loop is CASKEATGGLYGYTF. The CDR3 DNA sequence: TGTGCCAGTAAGGAGGCGACAGGGGGACTCTATGGCTACACCTTC.

This sequence joins TRBV5-1 and TRBJ2-7, with 8 bases aligning to TRBD1. J was trimmed by 4 bases and V by 1 base; bases with no gene match: 4. CDR1 is SGHRS, CDR2 YFSETQ, per germline. The CDR3 has 14 residues. CDR3 amino acids: CASSLLDRGYEQYF. In DNA, the CDR3 is TGCGCCAGCAGCTTGTTAGACAGGGGATACGAGCAGTACTTC. Together with reference TRBV5-1 and TRBJ2-7, the CDR3 gives the full variable domain: KAGVTQTPRYLIKTRGQQVTLSCSPISGHRSVSWYQQTPGQGLQFLFEYFSETQRNKGNFPGRFSGRQFSNSRSEMNVSTLELGDSALYLCASSLLDRGYEQYFGPGTRLTVT.

The CDR3 DNA is TGCGCCAGCAGCCGGACGCACAGGGGGAACACTGAAGCTTTCTTT. As protein: CASSRTHRGNTEAFF. V and J are TRBV4-1 and TRBJ1-1; 7 nucleotides match TRBD1. Germline V lookup: CDR1 MGHRA, CDR2 YSYEKL. V gave up 4 bases and J gave up 1 base; unmatched junction bases: 6. The CDR3 is 15 amino acids.

The V and J genes are TRBV7-2 and TRBJ1-4; tentatively, D is TRBD1 (6 bases). CDR3 length equals 14 residues. Trimming removed 5 bases at V and 7 bases at J, with 14 bases between. CDR1 and CDR2 (germline): SGHTA, FQGNSA. Written as DNA, the CDR3 is TGTGCCAGCAGCCCGAGGGGGGGAAGTGAAAAACTGTTTTTT. Encoded protein: CASSPRGGSEKLFF.